These 17 T cell receptor beta chains share one sample of origin, sequenced in a study of blood T cell repertoires in COVID-19. Clones were sequenced by immunoSEQ multiplex PCR, and TCRdb holds only the in-frame ones, with some missing. Of 100,000 or so clones listed, about nine tenths were seen once; the top ten hold around 5%. Sequenced input: peripheral blood. Receptors originate from a woman aged 45 to 65 with COVID-19, enrolled during active disease.

The CDR3 DNA is TGTGCCATCAGTGCCGGTGACAGGGGTTCGGGCAATCAGCCCCAGCATTTT. This translates into CAISAGDRGSGNQPQHF. J is TRBJ1-5 and V is TRBV10-3, with 8 nucleotides matching TRBD1. CDR3 length: 17 amino acids. The V and J ends lost 4 bases and 2 bases, in that order; junction bases with no gene match: 10. Looked up from germline, CDR1 is ENHRY and CDR2 is SYGVKD.

A single count supports this clone. The rearrangement links TRBV11-2 to TRBJ2-7; 10 bases map to TRBD1. This CDR3 has 14 residues. CDR1 and CDR2 from the germline V gene are SGHAT and FQNNGV. V shed 4 bases, J shed 7 bases, and the junction held 7 bases outside the gene matches. CDR3 in amino acids: CASSSRQGAGEQYF. The CDR3, as DNA: TGTGCCAGCAGCTCCCGACAGGGGGCTGGAGAGCAGTACTTC. Variable domain in full (rest from reference TRBV11-2 and TRBJ2-7): EAGVAQSPRYKIIEKRQSVAFWCNPISGHATLYWYQQILGQGPKLLIQFQNNGVVDDSQLPKDRFSAERLKGVDSTLKIQPAKLEDSAVYLCASSSRQGAGEQYFGPGTRLTVT.

The genes are TRBV7-8 and TRBJ2-1, with D possibly being TRBD2 (5 bases). CDR1 SGHVS and CDR2 FQNEAQ come from the germline V gene. Trimming shortened V by 3 bases and J by 9 bases, and 12 bases separated the two germline ends. This CDR3 spans 13 amino acids. CDR3 residues: CASSFRGSIEQFF. The CDR3 bases are TGTGCCAGCAGCTTCCGGGGTAGTATTGAGCAGTTCTTC.

CDR3 sequence: CASSDTGGYGYTF. In nucleotides, the CDR3 is TGCGCCAGCAGCGATACAGGGGGCTATGGCTACACCTTC. The chain couples TRBV5-1 to TRBJ1-2; 8 positions agree with TRBD1. There are 13 residues in the CDR3. The V gene end was trimmed by 4 bases and the J gene end by 4 bases; junction bases not matched to a gene: 3. CDR1 is SGHRS, CDR2 YFSETQ, per germline.

The gene calls are TRBV5-1 and TRBJ2-5, with 7 bases matching TRBD1. The V and J ends lost 3 bases and 1 base, in that order; junction bases with no gene match: 3. The CDR3 is 14 amino acids. In germline, CDR1 is SGHRS, CDR2 YFSETQ. The CDR3 DNA reads as TGCGCCAGCAGCTGGACAGGTCTCCAAGAGACCCAGTACTTC. Amino acid sequence: CASSWTGLQETQYF.

This clone was seen only a few times. The chain joins TRBV6-6 to TRBJ1-2; 9 bases are a match to TRBD1. The germline gives CDR1 MNHNY, CDR2 SVGAGI (reference sequence). The CDR3 length is 13 residues. The trim removed 7 bases at V and 8 bases at J, leaving 8 bases unmatched. Here the CDR3 DNA reads TGTGCCAGCACCCCAGGACAGGGGAGGGGCTACACCTTC. As protein: CASTPGQGRGYTF.

This clone was recorded a few times. This chain joins TRBV6-5 and TRBJ1-2; 7 bases agree with TRBD1. V trimming: 4 bases; J trimming: 7 bases; junction bases outside the gene matches: 3. The CDR3 is 12 amino acids. CDR1 and CDR2 from the germline V gene are MNHEY and SVGAGI. The CDR3 spells CASSSTGSGYTF. DNA of the CDR3: TGTGCCAGCAGTTCGACAGGGTCTGGCTACACCTTC.

V is TRBV12-3 or TRBV12-4 and J is TRBJ1-1; D gene ambiguous. CDR3 length: 11 amino acids. With 8 bases removed from V and 7 bases from J, the gap between germline ends came to 11 bases. The CDR3 is CASQKTGEAFF. The CDR3 DNA follows: TGTGCCAGCCAAAAAACGGGTGAAGCTTTCTTT.

V is TRBV7-9 and J is TRBJ2-3; a possible D gene is TRBD2 (6 bases). Trimming shortened V by 5 bases and J by 0 bases, and 9 bases separated the two germline ends. This CDR3 has 14 residues. CDR1 and CDR2 (germline): SEHNR, FQNEAQ (reference sequence). CDR3 in DNA: TGTGCCAGCAGCCCGGGACTCAGCACAGATACGCAGTATTTT. This translates into CASSPGLSTDTQYF. The full variable domain, its missing parts supplied by reference TRBV7-9 and TRBJ2-3, is DTGVSQNPRHKITKRGQNVTFRCDPISEHNRLYWYRQTLGQGPEFLTYFQNEAQLEKSRLLSDRFSAERPKGSFSTLEIQRTEQGDSAMYLCASSPGLSTDTQYFGPGTRLTVL.

This chain joins TRBV4-2 and TRBJ1-3, with D possibly matching TRBD1 (6 bases). Germline V lookup: CDR1 LGHNA, CDR2 YNFKEQ. V lost 2 bases and J 2 bases, leaving 10 bases between the germline ends. This CDR3 contains 15 residues. This CDR3 reads CASSQTQGTGNTIYF. Here the CDR3 DNA reads TGTGCCAGCAGCCAAACACAGGGAACTGGAAACACCATATATTTT.

This chain joins TRBV29-1 and TRBJ2-5; 7 bases match TRBD1. The V gene's germline CDR1 is SQVTM and CDR2 ANQGSEA. V trimming: 4 bases; J trimming: 5 bases; junction bases outside the gene matches: 13. CDR3 length equals 15 residues. The CDR3 nucleotides read TGCAGCGTTGTGTTCCTACAGGGGTTTGGGGAGACCCAGTACTTC. Translation gives CSVVFLQGFGETQYF. Filled out from reference TRBV29-1 and TRBJ2-5, the complete variable domain reads SAVISQKPSRDICQRGTSLTIQCQVDSQVTMMFWYRQQPGQSLTLIATANQGSEATYESGFVIDKFPISRPNLTFSTLTVSNMSPEDSSIYLCSVVFLQGFGETQYFGPGTRLLVL.

The chain employs TRBV6-6 and TRBJ1-5; 8 bases line up with TRBD1. The CDR3 consists of 15 residues. Germline V gene lookup returns CDR1 MNHNY and CDR2 SVGAGI (reference sequence). V shed 0 bases, J shed 6 bases, and the junction held 4 bases outside the gene matches. DNA of the CDR3: TGTGCCAGCAGTTACTCGCAGGGGGCCCGTCAGCCCCAGCATTTT. It yields the protein CASSYSQGARQPQHF.

The rearrangement joins TRBV14 to TRBJ2-6, with TRBD2 identical over 14 bases. Looked up from germline, CDR1 is SGHDN and CDR2 is FVKESK. CDR3 length: 17 amino acids. Unmatched junction bases numbered 6, after V lost 8 bases and J lost 3 bases. The chain's CDR3 is CASRLAGGPGGANVLTF. The CDR3 coding sequence is TGTGCCAGCCGACTAGCGGGGGGGCCTGGTGGGGCCAACGTCCTGACTTTC. The full variable domain, in which reference TRBV14 and TRBJ2-6 provide the parts outside the CDR3, is EAGVTQFPSHSVIEKGQTVTLRCDPISGHDNLYWYRRVMGKEIKFLLHFVKESKQDESGMPNNRFLAERTGGTYSTLKVQPAELEDSGVYFCASRLAGGPGGANVLTFGAGSRLTVL.

This chain connects TRBV3-1 (or the pseudogene TRBV3-2) to TRBJ2-3, with TRBD2 identical over 9 bases. Germline V gene sequence: CDR1 LGHDT, CDR2 YNNKEL (reference sequence). The trim removed 1 base at V and 2 bases at J, leaving 4 bases unmatched. The CDR3 has 16 residues. CDR3 sequence reads: CASSQGASGVTDTQYF. In DNA, the CDR3 is TGTGCCAGCAGCCAAGGGGCTAGCGGGGTCACAGATACGCAGTATTTT.

This sequence joins TRBV20-1 and TRBJ2-3; 10 nucleotides align to TRBD2. CDR1 is DFQATT and CDR2 is SNEGSKA in the germline V gene (reference sequence). Losses at the gene ends were 3 bases for V and 3 bases for J; bases not matched to a gene: 6. CDR3 length: 15 amino acids. The CDR3 DNA reads as TGCAGTGCTAGTCCCAGCGGGGGGGCAACAGATACGCAGTATTTT. Translated: CSASPSGGATDTQYF.

The sample holds one count of this clone. The rearrangement uses TRBV20-1 and TRBJ1-2; D remains ambiguous. Trimming took 3 bases from V and 3 from J, leaving 11 bases between them. The CDR3 spans 13 residues. Germline CDR1 DFQATT, CDR2 SNEGSKA (reference sequence). The CDR3: CSASLEVDYGYTF. For the CDR3, the DNA is TGCAGTGCTAGTCTGGAGGTTGACTATGGCTACACCTTC.

The rearrangement joins TRBV28 to TRBJ2-3, with 9 nucleotides matching TRBD2. Looked up from germline, CDR1 is MDHEN and CDR2 is SYDVKM. The CDR3 is 12 amino acids. The trim removed 6 bases at V and 9 bases at J, leaving 4 bases unmatched. The CDR3 bases are TGTGCCAGCAGCCCAGCGGGGGGAACGCAGTATTTT. Its protein is CASSPAGGTQYF.